This T cell receptor (beta chain) was sequenced for a study of blood T cell repertoires in COVID-19. Across the whole study: Spain, Italy and the United States supplied samples that represented acute and convalescent COVID-19.

The assay was immunoSEQ multiplex PCR, and TCRdb's table has in-frame clones only and misses some. Counted here are some 290,000 clones, nearly 90% occurring once; the ten biggest clones make up about 1%. Deletions cut 0 bases from V and 3 bases from J, with 11 bases between. CDR1 and CDR2 from the germline V gene are LGHNA and YSLEER. CDR3 length: 15 residues. Sequencing was carried out using peripheral blood. The receptor was isolated from a middle-aged woman with COVID-19, enrolled during active disease. The chain has TRBV4-3 and TRBJ2-5, with D tentatively TRBD2 (6 bases). CDR3 sequence reads: CASSQDVEGKETQYF. For the CDR3, the DNA is TGCGCCAGCAGCCAAGATGTGGAGGGGAAAGAGACCCAGTACTTC.